Listed below are T cell receptor beta chains from one sample, sequenced in a study of shared clonotypes between healthy human individuals. TCRdb's copy holds only in-frame clones and misses some; the assay was immunoSEQ multiplex PCR. This table holds some 360,000 clones, about 73% found once. The sequencing sample was made of memory CD4+ T cells sorted from blood. Every receptor here comes from a man in his thirties or forties in good health. CDR3s include the opening cysteine and the closing phenylalanine or tryptophan. The D gene is left open where the match is weak. The size entry is marked missing in some rows and otherwise reads once, few, many or a size class.

clone_size: NA; d_call: TRBD2; j_call: TRBJ2-2; v_call: TRBV5-4; cdr3_nt: TGTGCCAGCAGCCGCGGGGGAATGTCCGGGGAGCTGTTTTTT; cdr3_aa: CASSRGGMSGELFF
clone_size: NA; d_call: NA; j_call: TRBJ2-1; v_call: TRBV28; cdr3_nt: TGTGCCAGCAGTCCTGGGGGATGGAGCTCCTACAATGAGCAGTTCTTC; cdr3_aa: CASSPGGWSSYNEQFF
clone_size: NA; d_call: TRBD2; j_call: TRBJ2-7; v_call: TRBV9; cdr3_nt: TGTGCCAGCAGCGTAGGGTCTTGGTCTAGCGGGAATAGCGACGAGCAGTACTTC; cdr3_aa: CASSVGSWSSGNSDEQYF
clone_size: NA; d_call: NA; j_call: TRBJ2-5; v_call: TRBV11-3; cdr3_nt: TGTGCCAGCTGGGGGGTTGGGGGACTGGAAGAGACCCAGTACTTC; cdr3_aa: CASWGVGGLEETQYF
clone_size: NA; d_call: NA; j_call: TRBJ1-1; v_call: TRBV5-4; cdr3_nt: TGTGCCAGCAGCTCCCCCCGGACGTCAGTGAACACTGAAGCTTTCTTT; cdr3_aa: CASSSPRTSVNTEAFF
clone_size: NA; d_call: TRBD2; j_call: TRBJ2-5; v_call: TRBV7-7; cdr3_nt: TGTGCTAGCAGCTTAGGATCCGCGGGAGGGGAGACCCAGTACTTC; cdr3_aa: CASSLGSAGGETQYF
clone_size: NA; d_call: TRBD1; j_call: TRBJ1-2; v_call: TRBV6-1; cdr3_nt: TGTGCCAGCAGTGGACAGGGCTATGGCTACACCTTC; cdr3_aa: CASSGQGYGYTF
clone_size: NA; d_call: NA; j_call: TRBJ1-2; v_call: TRBV6-5; cdr3_nt: TGTGCCAGCAGTTACCCAAGGTCCGGTAACTATGGCTACACCTTC; cdr3_aa: CASSYPRSGNYGYTF
clone_size: NA; d_call: NA; j_call: TRBJ2-7; v_call: TRBV5-6; cdr3_nt: TGTGCCAGCAGCTTTGGGACAAGGATGTACGAGCAGTACTTC; cdr3_aa: CASSFGTRMYEQYF
clone_size: NA; d_call: NA; j_call: TRBJ1-1; v_call: TRBV18; cdr3_nt: TGTGCCAGCTCTCGGGATATTAACACTGAAGCTTTCTTT; cdr3_aa: CASSRDINTEAFF
clone_size: few; d_call: TRBD1; j_call: TRBJ1-2; v_call: TRBV9; cdr3_nt: TGTGCCAGCAGCTCTCGGACAGGGGGTGGCTACACCTTC; cdr3_aa: CASSSRTGGGYTF
clone_size: NA; d_call: NA; j_call: TRBJ2-1; v_call: TRBV2; cdr3_nt: TGTGCCAGCGCGTCGTCACCCACCCAGCAGTTCTTC; cdr3_aa: CASASSPTQQFF
clone_size: NA; d_call: TRBD2; j_call: TRBJ2-4; v_call: TRBV6-1; cdr3_nt: TGTGCCAGCGGGGAGGGTGGCTACATTCAGTACTTC; cdr3_aa: CASGEGGYIQYF
clone_size: NA; d_call: TRBD1; j_call: TRBJ2-5; v_call: TRBV7-9; cdr3_nt: TGTGCCAGCAGCTTGGACAGGGTGGGGACCCAGTACTTC; cdr3_aa: CASSLDRVGTQYF
clone_size: NA; d_call: TRBD1; j_call: TRBJ2-5; v_call: TRBV18; cdr3_nt: TGTGCCAGCTCACCGAGGGACAGCTCACAAGAGACCCAGTACTTC; cdr3_aa: CASSPRDSSQETQYF
clone_size: NA; d_call: NA; j_call: TRBJ2-2; v_call: TRBV10-2; cdr3_nt: TGCGCCAGTTCTCGGACCTACACCGGGGAGCTGTTTTTT; cdr3_aa: CASSRTYTGELFF
clone_size: NA; d_call: TRBD2; j_call: TRBJ2-1; v_call: TRBV7-9; cdr3_nt: TGTGCCAGCAGCTCTAGCGGGAGTTTGAGAGGTGAGCAGTTCTTC; cdr3_aa: CASSSSGSLRGEQFF
clone_size: NA; d_call: NA; j_call: TRBJ2-3; v_call: TRBV7-2; cdr3_nt: TGTGCCAGCAGCTTACTGGGCTCCGGTGTGGCCACAGATACGCAGTATTTT; cdr3_aa: CASSLLGSGVATDTQYF
clone_size: many; d_call: NA; j_call: TRBJ2-5; v_call: TRBV28; cdr3_nt: TGTGCCAGCACCACCCCCGGACCCCCGGAGACCCAGTACTTC; cdr3_aa: CASTTPGPPETQYF
clone_size: NA; d_call: NA; j_call: TRBJ2-5; v_call: TRBV4-3; cdr3_nt: TGCGCCAGCAGCCAAGAAGCTTATAGGGAGACCCAGTACTTC; cdr3_aa: CASSQEAYRETQYF
clone_size: NA; d_call: NA; j_call: TRBJ2-7; v_call: TRBV7-2; cdr3_nt: TGTGCCAGCAGCTTAGATTCGGTCTACGAGCAGTACTTC; cdr3_aa: CASSLDSVYEQYF
clone_size: NA; d_call: NA; j_call: TRBJ1-3; v_call: TRBV19; cdr3_nt: TGTGCCGCCGGGGGAAACACCATATATTTT; cdr3_aa: CAAGGNTIYF
clone_size: NA; d_call: TRBD2; j_call: TRBJ2-3; v_call: TRBV7-2; cdr3_nt: TGTGCCAGCAGCATTGGCGGGAGAATGGGCACAGATACGCAGTATTTT; cdr3_aa: CASSIGGRMGTDTQYF
clone_size: NA; d_call: NA; j_call: TRBJ1-2; v_call: TRBV15; cdr3_nt: TGTGCCACCAGCAGAGATCGGGGCCGCTATGATGGCTACACCTTC; cdr3_aa: CATSRDRGRYDGYTF
clone_size: NA; d_call: TRBD1; j_call: TRBJ1-4; v_call: TRBV18; cdr3_nt: TGTGCCAGCTCACCACAGGGGGCGGCTGAAAAACTGTTTTTT; cdr3_aa: CASSPQGAAEKLFF
clone_size: NA; d_call: NA; j_call: TRBJ2-7; v_call: TRBV7-9; cdr3_nt: TGTGCCAGCAGGGAAAAGAACGAGGGTTCCTACGAGCAGTACTTC; cdr3_aa: CASREKNEGSYEQYF
clone_size: NA; d_call: NA; j_call: TRBJ2-1; v_call: TRBV2; cdr3_nt: TGTGCCAGCAGCTACGACTACGGCGGGGACAATGAGCAGTTCTTC; cdr3_aa: CASSYDYGGDNEQFF
clone_size: NA; d_call: NA; j_call: TRBJ1-5; v_call: TRBV27; cdr3_nt: TGTGCCAGCAGACCAAATTGGGGTAAAATCAATCAGCCCCAGCATTTT; cdr3_aa: CASRPNWGKINQPQHF
clone_size: NA; d_call: NA; j_call: TRBJ2-3; v_call: TRBV9; cdr3_nt: TGTGCCAGCAGCGCAACAGGGAAGGATACGCAGTATTTT; cdr3_aa: CASSATGKDTQYF
clone_size: once; d_call: TRBD1; j_call: TRBJ1-2; v_call: TRBV6-5; cdr3_nt: TGTGCCAGCAGCCGCTACGGGACAGCGAATTATGGCTACACCTTC; cdr3_aa: CASSRYGTANYGYTF
clone_size: NA; d_call: NA; j_call: TRBJ1-5; v_call: TRBV28; cdr3_nt: TGTGCCAGCTGGACAGGCAATCAGCCCCAGCATTTT; cdr3_aa: CASWTGNQPQHF
clone_size: NA; d_call: NA; j_call: TRBJ2-5; v_call: TRBV5-6; cdr3_nt: TGTGCCAGCAGCTTGACGGTGAGGATCCAAGAGACCCAGTACTTC; cdr3_aa: CASSLTVRIQETQYF
clone_size: NA; d_call: TRBD2; j_call: TRBJ2-7; v_call: TRBV10-3; cdr3_nt: TGTGCCATCAGTGGGAATACCTTACTAGCGGGACGTACCTACGAGCAGTACTTC; cdr3_aa: CAISGNTLLAGRTYEQYF
clone_size: few; d_call: NA; j_call: TRBJ1-3; v_call: TRBV6-1; cdr3_nt: TGTGCCAGTTGGGGAGGAAACACCATATATTTT; cdr3_aa: CASWGGNTIYF
clone_size: NA; d_call: TRBD2; j_call: TRBJ2-5; v_call: TRBV9; cdr3_nt: TGTGCCAGCAGCGTAGAAACTGGACTAGCAGGGGAGACCCAGTACTTC; cdr3_aa: CASSVETGLAGETQYF
clone_size: NA; d_call: NA; j_call: TRBJ2-1; v_call: TRBV6-6; cdr3_nt: TGTGCCAGCAGTTACTTAGGGGATGAGCAGTTCTTC; cdr3_aa: CASSYLGDEQFF
clone_size: NA; d_call: NA; j_call: TRBJ2-7; v_call: TRBV18; cdr3_nt: TGTGCCAGCTCACCGGCGGTTAACTACGAGCAGTACTTC; cdr3_aa: CASSPAVNYEQYF
clone_size: NA; d_call: NA; j_call: TRBJ2-7; v_call: TRBV7-2; cdr3_nt: TGTGCCAGCAGCTCCCTGAGCTCCTACGAGCAGTACTTC; cdr3_aa: CASSSLSSYEQYF
clone_size: NA; d_call: NA; j_call: TRBJ2-7; v_call: TRBV5-1; cdr3_nt: TGCGCCAGCAGCTTGGGAGGTTTCGGAGGTGGATCCTACGAGCAGTACTTC; cdr3_aa: CASSLGGFGGGSYEQYF
clone_size: NA; d_call: TRBD1; j_call: TRBJ1-2; v_call: TRBV19; cdr3_nt: TGTGCCAGTAGTATAAGACAGGGGATGCGAGGCTACACCTTC; cdr3_aa: CASSIRQGMRGYTF
clone_size: NA; d_call: NA; j_call: TRBJ1-1; v_call: TRBV20-1; cdr3_nt: TGCCGGACAGCTTTAAACACTGAAGCTTTCTTT; cdr3_aa: CRTALNTEAFF
clone_size: few; d_call: TRBD1; j_call: TRBJ2-5; v_call: TRBV11-1; cdr3_nt: TGTGCCAGCAGCGTCCGGGACAGGGGGCCAGAGACCCAGTACTTC; cdr3_aa: CASSVRDRGPETQYF
clone_size: NA; d_call: TRBD1; j_call: TRBJ2-2; v_call: TRBV5-4; cdr3_nt: TGTGCCAGCAGCCTACCTGGGACAGGGCTTTCCCCCGGGGAGCTGTTTTTT; cdr3_aa: CASSLPGTGLSPGELFF
clone_size: NA; d_call: TRBD2; j_call: TRBJ2-7; v_call: TRBV28; cdr3_nt: TGTGCCAGCACCCCCCCTAGCGGGCGGCCCTACGAGCAGTACTTC; cdr3_aa: CASTPPSGRPYEQYF
clone_size: NA; d_call: TRBD2; j_call: TRBJ2-1; v_call: TRBV29-1; cdr3_nt: TGCAGCGCTACCAAGGGAGGGTCCTACAATGAGCAGTTCTTC; cdr3_aa: CSATKGGSYNEQFF
clone_size: NA; d_call: TRBD1; j_call: TRBJ2-5; v_call: TRBV5-5; cdr3_nt: TGTGCCAGCAGCCAGCGACAGGGTGGGGAGACCCAGTACTTC; cdr3_aa: CASSQRQGGETQYF
clone_size: NA; d_call: NA; j_call: TRBJ1-5; v_call: TRBV7-2; cdr3_nt: TGTGCCAGCAGTGATGGGGGGTTTCAGCCCCAGCATTTT; cdr3_aa: CASSDGGFQPQHF
clone_size: NA; d_call: NA; j_call: TRBJ2-2; v_call: TRBV30; cdr3_nt: TGTGCCTGGAGCAGGGGACTGCACACCGGGGAGCTGTTTTTT; cdr3_aa: CAWSRGLHTGELFF
clone_size: NA; d_call: NA; j_call: TRBJ2-5; v_call: TRBV27; cdr3_nt: TGTGCCAGCGCCGAGACTATCCGGCTCCGAGAGACCCAGTACTTC; cdr3_aa: CASAETIRLRETQYF
clone_size: NA; d_call: TRBD2; j_call: TRBJ2-3; v_call: TRBV5-1; cdr3_nt: TGCGCCAGCAGCTTAGGACTAGCGGGAGGAGATACGCAGTATTTT; cdr3_aa: CASSLGLAGGDTQYF
clone_size: NA; d_call: NA; j_call: TRBJ2-5; v_call: TRBV11-2; cdr3_nt: TGTGCCAGCAGCTACGCCCGGGGGGAGACCCAGTACTTC; cdr3_aa: CASSYARGETQYF
clone_size: NA; d_call: TRBD2; j_call: TRBJ2-2; v_call: TRBV7-6; cdr3_nt: TGTGCCAGCAGCTTCGGACTAGCGGGAGGGAGGACCGGGGAGCTGTTTTTT; cdr3_aa: CASSFGLAGGRTGELFF
clone_size: NA; d_call: NA; j_call: TRBJ2-5; v_call: TRBV15; cdr3_nt: TGTGCCACCAGCAGAGATCTCGGGGTTGAGCAGTACTTC; cdr3_aa: CATSRDLGVEQYF
clone_size: once; d_call: NA; j_call: TRBJ2-3; v_call: TRBV18; cdr3_nt: TGTGCCAGCTCACACCTGGACCGACTAGTTACGCAGTATTTT; cdr3_aa: CASSHLDRLVTQYF
clone_size: NA; d_call: TRBD2; j_call: TRBJ2-5; v_call: TRBV25-1; cdr3_nt: TGTGCCAGTATTGAGCGGGAGAGGGGGGAGACCCAGTACTTC; cdr3_aa: CASIERERGETQYF
clone_size: NA; d_call: NA; j_call: TRBJ2-3; v_call: TRBV25-1; cdr3_nt: TGTGCCAGCAGTGAGCTGACTAGAGTCGCAGATACGCAGTATTTT; cdr3_aa: CASSELTRVADTQYF
clone_size: NA; d_call: TRBD1; j_call: TRBJ2-2; v_call: TRBV28; cdr3_nt: TGTGCCAGCAGCACGGGACAGGGGAAAGACGGGGAGCTGTTTTTT; cdr3_aa: CASSTGQGKDGELFF
clone_size: NA; d_call: NA; j_call: TRBJ2-1; v_call: TRBV7-2; cdr3_nt: TGTGCCAGCAGCTTCCGACTCAATGAGCAGTTCTTC; cdr3_aa: CASSFRLNEQFF
clone_size: NA; d_call: NA; j_call: TRBJ2-1; v_call: TRBV7-2; cdr3_nt: TGTGCCAGCAGACGGACTGCCTACAATGAGCAGTTCTTC; cdr3_aa: CASRRTAYNEQFF
clone_size: NA; d_call: TRBD1; j_call: TRBJ1-5; v_call: TRBV19; cdr3_nt: TGTGCCAGTAGGGGACAGGGCATTCAGCCCCAGCATTTT; cdr3_aa: CASRGQGIQPQHF